The next 15 T cell receptor beta chains were all read from a single sample in a study of shared clonotypes between healthy human individuals. TCRdb's copy holds only in-frame clones and misses some; the assay was immunoSEQ multiplex PCR. Counted here are hundreds of thousands of clones, less than 80% occurring once; the ten biggest clones make up 13%. Sequenced sample: PBMCs. Every receptor here comes from a woman aged 40 to 55 in good health. Some clones in this sample may be carry-over from other donors' samples.

This clone was seen a handful of times. The rearrangement links TRBV7-6 to TRBJ2-5; 14 bases are shared with TRBD2. The CDR3 consists of 16 residues. Germline CDR1 SGHVS, CDR2 FNYEAQ. With V trimmed by 5 bases and J by 5 bases, 7 bases remained unmatched. The CDR3 spells CASSPGLAGGAETQYF. The CDR3 DNA sequence: TGTGCCAGCAGCCCAGGACTAGCGGGAGGAGCGGAGACCCAGTACTTC.

The chain carries TRBV11-3 and TRBJ1-2; D ambiguous. The length of the CDR3 is 13 residues. CDR1 and CDR2 from the germline V gene are SGHNT and YENEEA. The V and J ends lost 5 bases and 8 bases respectively, with 15 bases between them. The CDR3, as DNA: TGTGCCAGCAGCCCCCGGGCCGGACGAGGCTACACCTTC. Protein product: CASSPRAGRGYTF.

The chain carries TRBV27 and TRBJ1-6; unclear D gene. V was trimmed by 5 bases and J by 9 bases, leaving 11 bases between them. CDR1 MNHEY and CDR2 SMNVEV come from the germline V gene (reference sequence). The CDR3 has 13 amino acids. The CDR3 spells CASSPAAISPLHF. Written as DNA, the CDR3 is TGTGCCAGCAGTCCAGCCGCGATTTCACCCCTCCACTTT.

The chain joins TRBV30 to TRBJ1-4, with 8 bases aligning to TRBD1. This CDR3 region has 12 residues. Germline assignment: CDR1 GTSNPN and CDR2 SVGIG (reference sequence). The junction had 9 bases not matched to a gene; V was cut back by 1 base and J by 17 bases. Here the CDR3 DNA reads TGTGCCTGGAGTGGGGGGGACAGGAAAATTTTTTTT. Translated, it gives CAWSGGDRKIFF.

The rearrangement joins TRBV21-1 to TRBJ2-7; the table's TRBD2 call for D was not verified on the DNA. TRBV21-1 counts as a pseudogene. CDR3 size: 15 residues. The CDR3: CASSRGDRTPGRQYF. CDR3 DNA sequence: TGTGCCAGCAGCAGAGGGGACCGAACCCCCGGGAGGCAGTACTTC.

Written as DNA, the CDR3 is TGTGCCAGCAGTTACGATTGGGTGGTAGCCAAAAACATTCAGTACTTC. Residues: CASSYDWVVAKNIQYF. The rearrangement uses TRBV6-5 and TRBJ2-4; D not resolved. The CDR3 totals 16 residues. Looked up from germline, CDR1 is MNHEY and CDR2 is SVGAGI. The germline V and J ends were trimmed by 2 bases and 0 bases, with 11 bases remaining between them.

A single count supports this clone. This chain joins TRBV13 and TRBJ1-1, with D perhaps TRBD1 (5 bases). CDR1 is PRHDT and CDR2 is FYEKMQ in the germline V gene (reference sequence). This CDR3 region has 14 residues. With 6 bases removed from V and 10 bases from J, the gap between germline ends came to 21 bases. DNA for the CDR3: TGTGCCAGCAGTCCACGACAGAGACCCCTTGCAGCTTTCTTT. This gives the protein CASSPRQRPLAAFF.

The rearrangement uses TRBV6-5 and TRBJ2-2; unclear D gene. Trimming shortened V by 2 bases and J by 1 base, and 5 bases separated the two germline ends. The CDR3 has 14 amino acids. The germline V gene has CDR1 MNHEY and CDR2 SVGAGI. The CDR3 DNA sequence: TGTGCCAGCAGTTACAGGAGGAACACCGGGGAGCTGTTTTTT. Its translation is CASSYRRNTGELFF.

This chain joins TRBV12-5 and TRBJ2-1; 8 bases agree with TRBD1. The trim removed 9 bases at V and 0 bases at J, leaving 4 bases unmatched. Germline V gene lookup returns CDR1 LGHNT and CDR2 FRNRAP. The CDR3 has 14 amino acids. The CDR3 is CARKTGDSYNEQFF. Here the CDR3 DNA reads TGTGCTAGAAAGACAGGGGACTCCTACAATGAGCAGTTCTTC.

The J gene is TRBJ1-4, the V gene TRBV7-9; 10 nucleotides match TRBD1. Looked up from germline, CDR1 is SEHNR and CDR2 is FQNEAQ (reference sequence). The CDR3 sequence is 16 residues long. The V gene end was trimmed by 5 bases and the J gene end by 0 bases; junction bases not matched to a gene: 3. This CDR3 is CASSAGTGATNEKLFF. The CDR3 DNA is TGTGCCAGCAGCGCCGGGACAGGGGCAACTAATGAAAAACTGTTTTTT.

V usage is TRBV5-1 and J usage is TRBJ2-7; 7 bases align to TRBD1. There are 15 residues in the CDR3. CDR1 SGHRS and CDR2 YFSETQ come from the germline V gene. J lost 1 base, V lost 4 bases, and 8 bases had no gene match. The CDR3 nucleotides read TGCGCCAGCAGCCCCCGGTGGGACAGTTCCTACGAGCAGTACTTC. As protein: CASSPRWDSSYEQYF. Filled out from reference TRBV5-1 and TRBJ2-7, the complete variable domain reads KAGVTQTPRYLIKTRGQQVTLSCSPISGHRSVSWYQQTPGQGLQFLFEYFSETQRNKGNFPGRFSGRQFSNSRSEMNVSTLELGDSALYLCASSPRWDSSYEQYFGPGTRLTVT.

This clone was seen more than once but under ten times. J is TRBJ2-5 and V is TRBV10-3; 7 nucleotides match TRBD2. Gene TRBJ2-7 matches the end of the DNA better, so the J call may be wrong. The CDR3 has 13 residues. Germline CDR1 and CDR2: ENHRY and SYGVKD. CDR3: CAIRDPGGYEQYF. The CDR3 region has the DNA TGTGCCATCAGGGACCCGGGAGGCTACGAGCAGTACTTC.

Details on this clone: This probably arose from a read error, given a far larger clone one base away. In the same sample, other DNA sequences code for this CDR3. The gene calls are TRBV6-1 and TRBJ2-7; 9 bases align to TRBD2. The CDR3 runs 15 residues. Per the germline V gene, CDR1 is MNHNS and CDR2 is SASEGT. V trimming: 1 base; J trimming: 1 base; junction bases outside the gene matches: 2. The CDR3 DNA is TGTGCCAGCAGTGAAGGGCTAGCGGGATCCTACGAGCAGTACTTC. Residues: CASSEGLAGSYEQYF.

The chain carries TRBV5-4 and TRBJ2-2; D perhaps matches TRBD2 (5 bases). Germline lookup yields CDR1 SGHNT and CDR2 YYREEE (reference sequence). This CDR3 region has 14 residues. V was cut by 2 bases and J by 7 bases, with 12 bases left in between. The CDR3 is CASSFSSGSGELFF. The CDR3 region has the DNA TGTGCCAGCAGCTTCTCCTCGGGGAGCGGGGAGCTGTTTTTT.

The V and J genes are TRBV27 and TRBJ2-3; D uncertain. Germline CDR1 reads MNHEY; CDR2 reads SMNVEV (reference sequence). Trimming took off 0 bases at V and 5 bases at J, with 3 bases between the two ends. This CDR3 is 12 amino acids long. The CDR3 sequence is CASSLSLDTQYF. The CDR3 bases are TGTGCCAGCAGTTTATCGCTAGATACGCAGTATTTT.